The present T cell receptor beta chain was sequenced within a study of identical twins. Findings and limits, study-wide: The study found excess low generation probability among twin-shared out-of-frame alpha sequences.

Each CDR3 protein is one row after TCRdb ran MiXCR on the 5' RACE reads. The sample carries approximately 600,000 distinct CDR3 sequences, roughly 6.6% recorded once. As for this clonotype: Its antigen remains unknown.

Per the germline V gene, CDR1 is SGHRS and CDR2 is YFSETQ. This CDR3 spans 15 amino acids. Trimming stripped 0 bases from V and 2 bases from J, with 11 bases between. This sample also appeared in a second study, on yellow fever vaccine responses in identical twins.

The chain couples TRBV5-1 to TRBJ2-5; possibly TRBD1 or TRBD2 for D (5 bases each). The specimen sequenced was PBMCs. The receptor comes from a young woman in good health. CDR3 in amino acids: CASSLVAGRQETQYF. As DNA, the CDR3 is TGCGCCAGCAGCTTGGTGGCAGGGAGACAAGAGACCCAGTACTTC.